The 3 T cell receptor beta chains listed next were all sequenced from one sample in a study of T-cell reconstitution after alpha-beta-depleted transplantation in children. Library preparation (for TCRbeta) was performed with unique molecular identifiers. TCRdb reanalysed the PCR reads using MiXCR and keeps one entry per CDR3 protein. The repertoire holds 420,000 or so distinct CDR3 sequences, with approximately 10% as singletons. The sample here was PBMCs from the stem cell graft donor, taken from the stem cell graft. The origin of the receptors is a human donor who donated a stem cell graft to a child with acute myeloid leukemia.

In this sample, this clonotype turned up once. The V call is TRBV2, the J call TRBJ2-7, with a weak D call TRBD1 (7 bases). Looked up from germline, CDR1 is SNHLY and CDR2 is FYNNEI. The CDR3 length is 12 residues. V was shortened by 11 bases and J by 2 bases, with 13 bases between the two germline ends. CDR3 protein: CAWRDRTYEQYF. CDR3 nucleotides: TGTGCCTGGCGGGACAGAACCTACGAGCAGTACTTC.

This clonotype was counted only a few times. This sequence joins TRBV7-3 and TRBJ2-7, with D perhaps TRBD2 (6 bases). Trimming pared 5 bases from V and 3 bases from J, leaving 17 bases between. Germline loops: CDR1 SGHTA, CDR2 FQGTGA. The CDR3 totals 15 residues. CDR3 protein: CASSHYSGENYEQYF. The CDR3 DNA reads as TGTGCCAGCAGCCATTATAGCGGAGAAAACTACGAGCAGTACTTC.

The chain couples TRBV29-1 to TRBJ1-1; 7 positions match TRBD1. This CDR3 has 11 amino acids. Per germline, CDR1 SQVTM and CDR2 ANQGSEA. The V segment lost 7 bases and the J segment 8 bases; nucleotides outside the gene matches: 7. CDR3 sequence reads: CSGGGQVEAFF. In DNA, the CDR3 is TGCAGCGGGGGCGGACAGGTGGAAGCTTTCTTT.